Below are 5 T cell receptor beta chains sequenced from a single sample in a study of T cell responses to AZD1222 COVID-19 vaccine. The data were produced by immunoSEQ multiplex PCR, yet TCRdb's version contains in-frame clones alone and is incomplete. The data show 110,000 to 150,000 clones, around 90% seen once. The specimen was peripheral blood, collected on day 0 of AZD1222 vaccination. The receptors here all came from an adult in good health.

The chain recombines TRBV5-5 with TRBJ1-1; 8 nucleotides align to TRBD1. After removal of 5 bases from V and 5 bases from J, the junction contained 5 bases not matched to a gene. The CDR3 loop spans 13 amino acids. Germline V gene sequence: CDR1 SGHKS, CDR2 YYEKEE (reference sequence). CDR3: CASRSTGVTEAFF. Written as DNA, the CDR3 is TGTGCCAGCAGATCGACAGGGGTAACTGAAGCTTTCTTT.

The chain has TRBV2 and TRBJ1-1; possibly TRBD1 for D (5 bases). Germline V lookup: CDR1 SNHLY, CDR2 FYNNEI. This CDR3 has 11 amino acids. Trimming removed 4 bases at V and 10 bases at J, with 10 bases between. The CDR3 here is CASSGRGGAFF. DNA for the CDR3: TGTGCCAGCAGTGGAAGGGGAGGAGCTTTCTTT.

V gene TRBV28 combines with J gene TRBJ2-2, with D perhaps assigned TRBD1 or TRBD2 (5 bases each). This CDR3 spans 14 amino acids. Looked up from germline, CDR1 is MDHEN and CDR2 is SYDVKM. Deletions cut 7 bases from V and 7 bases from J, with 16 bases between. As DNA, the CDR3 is TGTGCCAGCAACCTCGGGACGCCCCACGGGGAGCTGTTTTTT. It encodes CASNLGTPHGELFF.

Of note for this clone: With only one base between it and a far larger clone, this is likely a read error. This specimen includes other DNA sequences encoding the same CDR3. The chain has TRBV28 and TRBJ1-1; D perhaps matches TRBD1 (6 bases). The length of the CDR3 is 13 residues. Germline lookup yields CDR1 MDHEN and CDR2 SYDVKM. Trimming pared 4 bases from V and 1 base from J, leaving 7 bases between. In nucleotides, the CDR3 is TGTGCCAGCAGTTCGACAGGGAACACTGAAGCTTTCTTT. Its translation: CASSSTGNTEAFF.

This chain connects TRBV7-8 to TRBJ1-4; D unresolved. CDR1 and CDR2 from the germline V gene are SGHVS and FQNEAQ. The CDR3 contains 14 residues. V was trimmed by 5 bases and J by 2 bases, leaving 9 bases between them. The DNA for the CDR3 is TGTGCCAGCAGCCCCCTGGCGACTAATGAAAAACTGTTTTTT. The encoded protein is CASSPLATNEKLFF.